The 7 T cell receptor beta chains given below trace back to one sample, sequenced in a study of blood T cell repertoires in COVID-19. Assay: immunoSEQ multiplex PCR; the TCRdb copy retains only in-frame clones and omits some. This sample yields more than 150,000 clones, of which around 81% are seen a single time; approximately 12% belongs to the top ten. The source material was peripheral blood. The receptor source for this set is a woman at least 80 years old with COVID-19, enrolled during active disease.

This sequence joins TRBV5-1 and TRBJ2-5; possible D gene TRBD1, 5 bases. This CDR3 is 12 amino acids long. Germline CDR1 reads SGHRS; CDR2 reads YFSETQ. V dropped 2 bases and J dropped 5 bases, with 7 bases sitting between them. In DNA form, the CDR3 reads TGCGCCAGCAGCTTCCAGGGTGAGACCCAGTACTTC. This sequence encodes CASSFQGETQYF.

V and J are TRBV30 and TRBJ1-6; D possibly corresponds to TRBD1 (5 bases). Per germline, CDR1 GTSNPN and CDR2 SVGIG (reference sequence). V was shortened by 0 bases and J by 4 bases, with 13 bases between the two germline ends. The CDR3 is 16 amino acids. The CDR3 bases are TGTGCCTGGAGTGTCGCGGGACTCCTATATAATTCACCCCTCCACTTT. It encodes CAWSVAGLLYNSPLHF.

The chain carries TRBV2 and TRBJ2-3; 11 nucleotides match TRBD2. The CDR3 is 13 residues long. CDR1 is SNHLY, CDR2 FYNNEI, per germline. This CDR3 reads CTIAGGPVDTQYF. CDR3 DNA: TGTACTATAGCGGGGGGGCCAGTAGATACGCAGTATTTT.

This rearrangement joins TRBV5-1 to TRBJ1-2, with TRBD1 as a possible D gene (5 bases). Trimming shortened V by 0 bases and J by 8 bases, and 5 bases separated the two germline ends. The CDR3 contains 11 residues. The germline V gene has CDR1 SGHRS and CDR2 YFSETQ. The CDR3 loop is CASSLEGGYTF. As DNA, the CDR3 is TGCGCCAGCAGCTTGGAGGGGGGCTACACCTTC.

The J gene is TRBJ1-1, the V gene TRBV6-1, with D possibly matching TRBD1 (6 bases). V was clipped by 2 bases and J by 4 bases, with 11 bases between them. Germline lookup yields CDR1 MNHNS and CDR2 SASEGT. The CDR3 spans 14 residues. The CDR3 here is CASSEYAGATEAFF. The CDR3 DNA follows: TGTGCCAGCAGTGAATACGCGGGGGCCACTGAAGCTTTCTTT.

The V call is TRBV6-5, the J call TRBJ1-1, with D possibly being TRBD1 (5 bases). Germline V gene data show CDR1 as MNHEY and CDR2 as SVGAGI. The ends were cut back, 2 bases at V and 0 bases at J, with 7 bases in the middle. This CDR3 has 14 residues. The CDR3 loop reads CASSYQQVNTEAFF. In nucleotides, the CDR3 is TGTGCCAGCAGTTACCAACAGGTGAACACTGAAGCTTTCTTT.

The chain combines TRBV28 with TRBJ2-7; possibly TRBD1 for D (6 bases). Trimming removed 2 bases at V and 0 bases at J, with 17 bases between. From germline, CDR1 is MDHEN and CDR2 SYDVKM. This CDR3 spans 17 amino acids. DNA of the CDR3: TGTGCCAGCAGTTTAGGCCATACAGGGAAAAGCTCCTACGAGCAGTACTTC. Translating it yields CASSLGHTGKSSYEQYF.